The T cell receptor beta chain described here comes from a study of T cell repertoires in cytomegalovirus infection. This clonotype is classed as medium-sized. Germline CDR1 is SEHNR and CDR2 is FQNEAQ (reference sequence). V was clipped by 4 bases and J by 10 bases; unmatched bases: 10. CDR3 length: 14 amino acids. TCRdb passed the reads through MiXCR, listing each CDR3 protein once. The table records approximately 150,000 distinct CDR3 sequences, about 6% of them present only once. Sequencing input: PBMCs. The receptor was isolated from a human donor in good health (CMV status not recorded). Some clones in this sample may be carry-over from other donors' samples. The V and J genes are TRBV7-9 and TRBJ1-1; TRBD1 matches at 9 bases. The CDR3 loop reads CASSCCLGQGIAFF. CDR3 nucleotide sequence: TGTGCCAGCAGCTGTTGCTTGGGACAGGGTATAGCTTTCTTT. Full variable domain (remainder filled in from reference TRBV7-9 and TRBJ1-1): DTGVSQNPRHKITKRGQNVTFRCDPISEHNRLYWYRQTLGQGPEFLTYFQNEAQLEKSRLLSDRFSAERPKGSFSTLEIQRTEQGDSAMYLCASSCCLGQGIAFFGQGTRLTVV.